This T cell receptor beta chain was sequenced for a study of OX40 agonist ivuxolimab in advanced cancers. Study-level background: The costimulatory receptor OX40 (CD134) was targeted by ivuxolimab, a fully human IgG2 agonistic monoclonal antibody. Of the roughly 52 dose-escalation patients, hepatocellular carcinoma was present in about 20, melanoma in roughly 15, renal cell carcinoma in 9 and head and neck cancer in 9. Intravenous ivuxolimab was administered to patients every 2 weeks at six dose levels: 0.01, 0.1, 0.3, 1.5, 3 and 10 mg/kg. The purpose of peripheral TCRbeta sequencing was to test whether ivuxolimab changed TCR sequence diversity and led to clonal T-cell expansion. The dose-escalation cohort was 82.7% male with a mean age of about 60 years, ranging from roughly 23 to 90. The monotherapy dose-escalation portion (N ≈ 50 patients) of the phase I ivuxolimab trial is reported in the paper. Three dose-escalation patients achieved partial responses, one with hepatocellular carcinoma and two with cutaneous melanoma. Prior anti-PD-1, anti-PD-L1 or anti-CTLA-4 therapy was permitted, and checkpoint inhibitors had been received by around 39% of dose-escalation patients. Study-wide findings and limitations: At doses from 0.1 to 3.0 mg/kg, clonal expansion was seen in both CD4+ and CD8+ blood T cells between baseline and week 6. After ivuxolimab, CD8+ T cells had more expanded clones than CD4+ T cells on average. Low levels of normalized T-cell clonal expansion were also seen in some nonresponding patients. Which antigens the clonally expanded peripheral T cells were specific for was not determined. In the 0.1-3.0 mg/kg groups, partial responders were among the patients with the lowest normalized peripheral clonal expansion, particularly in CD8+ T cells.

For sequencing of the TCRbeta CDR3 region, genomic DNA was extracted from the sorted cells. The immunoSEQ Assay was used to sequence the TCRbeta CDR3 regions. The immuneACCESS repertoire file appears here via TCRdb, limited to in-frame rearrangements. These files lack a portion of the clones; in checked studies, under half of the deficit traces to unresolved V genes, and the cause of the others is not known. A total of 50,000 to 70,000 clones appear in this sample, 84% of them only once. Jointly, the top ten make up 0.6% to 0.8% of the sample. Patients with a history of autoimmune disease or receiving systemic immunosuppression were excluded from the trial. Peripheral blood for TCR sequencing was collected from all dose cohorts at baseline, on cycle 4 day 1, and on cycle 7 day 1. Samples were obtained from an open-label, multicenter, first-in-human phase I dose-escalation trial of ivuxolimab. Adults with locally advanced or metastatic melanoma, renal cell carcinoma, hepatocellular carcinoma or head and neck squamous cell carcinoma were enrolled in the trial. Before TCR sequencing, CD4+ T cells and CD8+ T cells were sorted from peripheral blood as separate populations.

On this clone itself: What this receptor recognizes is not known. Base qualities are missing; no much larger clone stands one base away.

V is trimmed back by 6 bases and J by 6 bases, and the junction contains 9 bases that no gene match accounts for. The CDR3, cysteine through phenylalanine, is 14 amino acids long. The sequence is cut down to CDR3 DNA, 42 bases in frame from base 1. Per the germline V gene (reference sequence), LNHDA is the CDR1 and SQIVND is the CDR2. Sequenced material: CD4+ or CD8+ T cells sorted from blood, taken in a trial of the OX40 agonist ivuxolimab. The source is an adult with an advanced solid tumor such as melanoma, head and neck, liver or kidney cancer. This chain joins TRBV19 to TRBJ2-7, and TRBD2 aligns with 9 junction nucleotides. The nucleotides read TGTGCCAGTAGCCCGGGCGGGGGGGTAAGCGAGCAGTACTTC. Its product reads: CASSPGGGVSEQYF.